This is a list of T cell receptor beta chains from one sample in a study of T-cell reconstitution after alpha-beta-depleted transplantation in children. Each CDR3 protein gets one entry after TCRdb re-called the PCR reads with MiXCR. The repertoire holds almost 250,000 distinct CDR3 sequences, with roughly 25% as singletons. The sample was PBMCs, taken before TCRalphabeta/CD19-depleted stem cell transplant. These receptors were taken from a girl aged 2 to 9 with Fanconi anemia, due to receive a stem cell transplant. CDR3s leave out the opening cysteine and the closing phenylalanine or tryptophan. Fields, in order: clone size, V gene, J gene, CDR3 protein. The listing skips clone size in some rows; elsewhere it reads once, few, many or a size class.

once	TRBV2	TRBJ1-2	ASRDRGHYGYT
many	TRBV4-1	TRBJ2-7	ASAWTGSSYEQY
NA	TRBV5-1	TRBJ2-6	ASSLDGGPLNSGANVLT
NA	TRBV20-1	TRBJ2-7	SARDMARRAYEQY
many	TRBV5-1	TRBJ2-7	ASSLNRDYEQY
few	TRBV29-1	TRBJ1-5	SVASGNRGNQPQH
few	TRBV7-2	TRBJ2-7	ASSPRLAIPPYEQY
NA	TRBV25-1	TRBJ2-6	ASRGGDSLSGANVLT
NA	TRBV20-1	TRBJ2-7	SASATSGFEQY
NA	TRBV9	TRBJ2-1	ASSGPAGRDSYNEQF
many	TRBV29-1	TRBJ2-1	SARGLAGVNEQF
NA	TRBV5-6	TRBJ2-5	ASSAAGGGEETQY
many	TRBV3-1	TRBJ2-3	ASSLRDGLTDTQY
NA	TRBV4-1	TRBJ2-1	ASSQVRTTYNEQF
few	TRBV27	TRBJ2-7	ASSLAGHSYEQY
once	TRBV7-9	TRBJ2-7	ASSPRLTGGNEQY
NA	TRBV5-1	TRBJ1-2	ASSLVRGPDGYT
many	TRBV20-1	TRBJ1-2	SARGQIYGYT
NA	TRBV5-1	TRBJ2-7	ASSLVGGVWDEQY
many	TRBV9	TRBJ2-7	ASSVGLAGGSYEQY
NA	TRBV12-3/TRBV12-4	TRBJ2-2	ASSPSGTGELF
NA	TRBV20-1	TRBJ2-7	SARGLVVYEQY
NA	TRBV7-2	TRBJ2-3	ASSPTFRGEEDTQY
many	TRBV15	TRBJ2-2	ATSRVATGTGELF
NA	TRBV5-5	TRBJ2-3	ASSFGRRY
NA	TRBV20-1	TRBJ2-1	SARLRGGGNEQF
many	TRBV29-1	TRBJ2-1	SVGLVGSQF
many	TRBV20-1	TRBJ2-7	SASLQAPYEQY
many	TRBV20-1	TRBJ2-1	SARDLRLGIHEQF
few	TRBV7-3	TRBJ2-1	ASSPGLTYNEQF
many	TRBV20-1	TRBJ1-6	SATPTGPNNSPLH
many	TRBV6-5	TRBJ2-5	ASKLWTAQETQY
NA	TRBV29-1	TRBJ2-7	SVLQGILYEQY
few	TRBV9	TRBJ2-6	ASSNPASSGANVLT
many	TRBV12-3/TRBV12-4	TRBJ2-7	ASTPDITSPRGEQY
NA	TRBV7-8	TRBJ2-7	ASSLVPTGQPYEQY
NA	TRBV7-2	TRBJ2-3	ASSALSGTAYTDTQY
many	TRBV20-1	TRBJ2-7	SARARRAYEQY
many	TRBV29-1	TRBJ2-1	SVEDRSSYNEQF
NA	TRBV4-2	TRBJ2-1	ASSQDINEQF
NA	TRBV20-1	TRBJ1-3	SASRARAGNTIY
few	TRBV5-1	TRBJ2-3	ASSSDYSFADTQY
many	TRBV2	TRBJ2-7	ASSALAEQY
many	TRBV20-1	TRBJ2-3	SASGGAGNTQY
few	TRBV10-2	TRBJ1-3	ASSAPDGGPGNTIY
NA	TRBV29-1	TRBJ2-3	SVQKGTDTQY
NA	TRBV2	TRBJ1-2	ASSEVSVYGYT
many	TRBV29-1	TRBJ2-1	SVILSGLEQF
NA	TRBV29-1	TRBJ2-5	SVCWIWDQETQY
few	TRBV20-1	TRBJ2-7	SADLGGRQY
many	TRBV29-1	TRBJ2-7	SVAAPDVAYEQY
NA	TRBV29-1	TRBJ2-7	SVLVGTQAYEQY